The T cell receptor beta chain under discussion was sequenced for a study of cytomegalovirus exposure and HLA in healthy donors. Study-wide background: An earlier analysis found fewer than 120 million unique TCR beta sequences from 150 million to 200 million T cells. General study findings and limits: In a later analysis, at a false discovery rate of 0.05, under 20,000 TCR beta sequences were associated with HLA alleles. In a later analysis, an Asian-associated ancestry cluster reportedly showed fewer N-insertions than the approximately 670-donor mean.

The study ran its PCR with 60 Vbeta and 13 Jbeta primers. Profiling relied on immunoSEQ multiplex PCR, and the TCRdb table lists in-frame clones only, not all of them. Counted here are about 150,000 clones, roughly 80% occurring once; the ten biggest clones make up 2.5% to 3.5%. A single count supports this clone. Its antigen is not known. CDR3 length: 15 amino acids. Germline CDR1 reads SGHTA; CDR2 reads FQGTGA. V trimming: 1 base; J trimming: 8 bases; junction bases outside the gene matches: 5. The source of this sequence is a woman aged 30 to 39 in good health and CMV-seronegative. Material for sequencing was PBMCs. The chain employs TRBV7-3 and TRBJ2-1, with 10 bases matching TRBD2. CDR3 sequence (DNA): TGTGCCAGCAGCTTAAGACTAGCGGGTTCGGATGAGCAGTTCTTC. Translating gives CASSLRLAGSDEQFF.